The TCR beta chain under discussion was sequenced for a study of cytomegalovirus exposure and HLA in healthy donors. Looking at the study overall: From HLA-typed donors, an early data release held tens of millions of unique TCRs. Points from the study as a whole: More than 150 TCR beta chains were listed as cytomegalovirus-associated. In a later analysis, approximately 15,000 TCR beta sequences were associated with HLA alleles at 0.05 false discovery rate.

Germline CDR1 and CDR2: MNHEY and SVGAGI. This CDR3 comprises 15 residues. Losses at the gene ends were 9 bases for V and 1 base for J; bases not matched to a gene: 8. As to this clone: Its antigen is undetermined.

The PCR had 60 Vbeta and 13 Jbeta primers. Measured with immunoSEQ multiplex PCR; TCRdb has only the in-frame clones, and not every one. The data show roughly 100,000 clones, around 83% seen once. This sequence joins TRBV6-5 and TRBJ2-2, with 7 bases aligning to TRBD1. Source material: PBMCs. This receptor was identified in a female donor in good health and CMV-seropositive. In DNA form, the CDR3 reads TGTGCCAGTGAATCCGGGACAGAGAACACCGGGGAGCTGTTTTTT. Its translation is CASESGTENTGELFF.